Only a few counts were recorded for the clone carrying this TCR beta chain. Antigen: not known. These data are taken from a study of cytomegalovirus exposure and HLA in healthy donors. Study details: A subsequent analysis reported that the roughly 130 validation repertoires were produced on the same platform that had also been used for the 600 to 700 first-cohort repertoires.

Study-wide points: In vitro testing confirmed a few CMV-associated chains as specific for CMV antigens. Later, an analysis found that TCR clusters from the first cohort tended to co-occur in the 120 validation repertoires. The study labeled 170 or so TCR beta chains cytomegalovirus-associated.

The V end lost 0 bases, the J end lost 3 bases, and 9 bases lay between the germline ends. This CDR3 has 16 residues. Per the germline V gene, CDR1 is LNHNV and CDR2 is YYDKDF (reference sequence). Only in-frame clones appear in the TCRdb table, and some are missing; sequencing was by immunoSEQ multiplex PCR. The sample yields over 45,000 clones, 90% seen once. Sequencing was carried out using PBMCs. This clonotype was obtained from a man between 18 and 35 years old in good health and CMV-seronegative. The chain couples TRBV15 to TRBJ2-6; D might be TRBD1 (5 bases). The CDR3 coding sequence is TGTGCCACCAGCAGAGATCGCAGGGATGGGGCCAACGTCCTGACTTTC. Residues: CATSRDRRDGANVLTF.